A single sample is the source of the 5 T cell receptor beta chains below, sequenced in a study of long-term antiretroviral therapy in people with HIV. The assay used was immunoSEQ (version v3.0), run at survey level. Repertoires were generated with immunoSEQ multiplex PCR, while TCRdb's copy carries only in-frame clones and drops some. There are tens of thousands of clones in the sample; around 80% occur only once, and around 15% lies in the top ten. The sample here was unsorted PBMCs, taken 2.9 years after starting antiretroviral therapy. These receptors were taken from a woman aged 25 to 39 with HIV.

This clone was picked up a small number of times. The chain combines TRBV5-1 with TRBJ2-7; 8 positions agree with TRBD1. Per germline, CDR1 SGHRS and CDR2 YFSETQ. With V trimmed by 2 bases and J by 6 bases, 7 bases remained unmatched. The CDR3 is 14 amino acids. DNA of the CDR3: TGCGCCAGCAGCTTCTTCCAGGGGGCGCGCGAGCAGTACTTC. It translates to CASSFFQGAREQYF.

J is TRBJ2-5 and V is TRBV7-2, with 7 bases that match TRBD2. The CDR3 is made up of 15 amino acids. The germline V gene has CDR1 SGHTA and CDR2 FQGNSA. V dropped 5 bases and J dropped 4; count of bases not matched to a gene: 10. The CDR3 nucleotides are TGTGCCAGCAGCCAACCGGGAGGCGGGGCAGAGACCCAGTACTTC. This codes for CASSQPGGGAETQYF.

This clone was observed a single time. The chain uses TRBV7-9 and TRBJ2-1, with TRBD2 identical over 11 bases. The CDR3 length is 16 residues. V lost 6 bases and J lost 2; bases outside the gene matches: 6. Germline assignment: CDR1 SEHNR and CDR2 FQNEAQ (reference sequence). CDR3 nucleotides: TGTGCCAGCAGTCTGACTAGCGGGGCGACCTACAATGAGCAGTTCTTC. Protein sequence: CASSLTSGATYNEQFF. Full variable domain (remainder filled in from reference TRBV7-9 and TRBJ2-1): DTGVSQNPRHKITKRGQNVTFRCDPISEHNRLYWYRQTLGQGPEFLTYFQNEAQLEKSRLLSDRFSAERPKGSFSTLEIQRTEQGDSAMYLCASSLTSGATYNEQFFGPGTRLTVL.

V and J are TRBV7-8 and TRBJ2-3; D is unclear. The CDR3 consists of 11 residues. Germline-derived CDR1 and CDR2 are SGHVS and FQNEAQ. V was pared by 3 bases and J by 8 bases, with 6 bases between. CDR3 loop: CASSLGGTQYF. In nucleotides, the CDR3 is TGTGCCAGCAGCTTGGGTGGTACGCAGTATTTT.

This chain joins TRBV11-3 and TRBJ2-1; tentatively, D is TRBD2 (6 bases). The ends were cut back, 5 bases at V and 7 bases at J, with 6 bases in the middle. This CDR3 is 11 amino acids long. CDR1 SGHNT and CDR2 YENEEA come from the germline V gene. The CDR3 nucleotides are TGTGCCAGCAGCCGGGGGAATGAGCAGTTCTTC. This sequence encodes CASSRGNEQFF.